The entry below describes one T cell receptor beta chain. Germline V gene sequence: CDR1 LNHDA, CDR2 SQIVND (reference sequence). J gave up 4 bases and V 7 bases, and 9 bases lay outside the gene matches. CDR3 length: 14 residues. TCRdb's table, derived via immunoSEQ multiplex PCR, lists solely in-frame clones and lacks some. The data show about 170,000 clones, with approximately 79% seen just once and about 3% held by the top ten. This entry is derived from a study of blood T cell repertoires in COVID-19. This sequence joins TRBV19 and TRBJ1-1, with 7 bases fitting TRBD1. Sequenced material: peripheral blood. The TCR was taken from a woman older than 75 with acute or convalescent COVID-19. This CDR3 is CASILRGSGTEAFF. In DNA form, the CDR3 reads TGTGCCAGTATCCTCAGGGGGTCGGGCACTGAAGCTTTCTTT.